Below, one T cell receptor (beta chain) is given with its context. These data are taken from a study of blood T cell repertoires in COVID-19. The assay was immunoSEQ multiplex PCR, and TCRdb's table has in-frame clones only and misses some. The sample includes 290,000 or so clones, just over 90% of them seen just once. V lost 1 base and J lost 4, with 7 bases in between. The V gene's germline CDR1 is MDHEN and CDR2 SYDVKM. The CDR3 has 13 residues. Sequenced: peripheral blood. The rearrangement uses TRBV28 and TRBJ1-2; D is ambiguous. This receptor was taken from a woman in her thirties with COVID-19, enrolled during active disease. CDR3 sequence reads: CASSLYSIYGYTF. The CDR3 DNA reads as TGTGCCAGCAGTTTATACAGCATCTATGGCTACACCTTC.